This T cell receptor (beta chain) was observed in a study of blood T cell repertoires in COVID-19. Background on the study: The United States, Italy and Spain supplied acute and convalescent COVID-19 samples.

No more than 2 weeks before study entry, exposed participants had met a case of COVID-19. Germline V gene sequence: CDR1 MNHEY, CDR2 SVGAGI. The CDR3 contains 15 residues. Trimming stripped 2 bases from V and 2 bases from J, with 13 bases between. The repertoire was sequenced with immunoSEQ multiplex PCR; TCRdb's copy has only in-frame clones and lacks some. The table records approximately 140,000 clones, roughly nine tenths of them present only once. This sequence was found in a woman between 40 and 55 years old who had been exposed to COVID-19. The sample was PBMCs or T cells enriched from blood (not recorded which). The V gene is TRBV6-5, the J gene TRBJ2-7; no clear D gene. For the CDR3, the DNA is TGTGCCAGCAGTTACGTTAACTTACCAACCTACGAGCAGTACTTC. Translated, it gives CASSYVNLPTYEQYF.